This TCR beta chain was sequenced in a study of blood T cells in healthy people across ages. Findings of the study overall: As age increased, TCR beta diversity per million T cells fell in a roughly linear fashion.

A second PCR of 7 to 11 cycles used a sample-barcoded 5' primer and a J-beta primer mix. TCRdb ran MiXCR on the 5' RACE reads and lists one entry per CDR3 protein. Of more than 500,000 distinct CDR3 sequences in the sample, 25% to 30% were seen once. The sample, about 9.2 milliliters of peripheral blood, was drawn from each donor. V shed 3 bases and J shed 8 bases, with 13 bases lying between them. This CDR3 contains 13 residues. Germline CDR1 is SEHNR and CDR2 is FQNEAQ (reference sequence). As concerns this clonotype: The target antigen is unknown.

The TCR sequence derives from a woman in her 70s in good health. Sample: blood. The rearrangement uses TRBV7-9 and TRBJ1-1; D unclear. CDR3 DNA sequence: TGTGCCAGCAGCTTTTCCCAGCGCGTGGAAGCTTTCTTT. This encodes CASSFSQRVEAFF.